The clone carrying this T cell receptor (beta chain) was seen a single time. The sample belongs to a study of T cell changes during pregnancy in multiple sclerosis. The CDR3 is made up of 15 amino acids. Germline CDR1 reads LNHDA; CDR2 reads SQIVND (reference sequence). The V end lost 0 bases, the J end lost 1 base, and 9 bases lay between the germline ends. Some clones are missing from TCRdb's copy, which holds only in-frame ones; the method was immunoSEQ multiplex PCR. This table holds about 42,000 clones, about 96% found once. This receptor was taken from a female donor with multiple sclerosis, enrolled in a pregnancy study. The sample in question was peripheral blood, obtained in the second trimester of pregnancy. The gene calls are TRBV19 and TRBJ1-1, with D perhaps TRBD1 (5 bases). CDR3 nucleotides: TGTGCCAGTAGTATAGATAGGGGAACGAACACTGAAGCTTTCTTT. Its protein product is CASSIDRGTNTEAFF.